This T cell receptor (beta chain) originates from a study of siplizumab effects on memory and regulatory T cells. Mixed lymphocyte reaction cells were cocultured at 37°C for 5 to 6 days. This CDR3 is 16 amino acids long. The germline CDR1 and CDR2 sequences are SGHTA and FQGTGA. TCRdb keeps only in-frame clones here, not all; method: immunoSEQ multiplex PCR. The sample contains 9,500 to 13,000 clones, about 47% of which appear only once. Details on this clone: What it recognizes is unknown. The junction shows a germline mismatch at one end, possibly a read error.

The chain has TRBV7-3 and TRBJ1-2; D may be TRBD1 (6 bases). Sequenced input: CFSE-low (dividing) CD8+ T cells sorted from an allogeneic mixed lymphocyte reaction. This clonotype was obtained from a human donor in good health; the cells came from an allogeneic mixed lymphocyte reaction. The CDR3 DNA sequence: TGTGCCAGCAGCCTAACTGGTCCAGGGGAGTACTATGGCTACACCTTC. This encodes CASSLTGPGEYYGYTF.